This T cell receptor beta chain was obtained from a study of PD-1 blockade in classical Hodgkin lymphoma. Germline-derived CDR1 and CDR2 are LGHNT and FRNRAP. The CDR3 runs 16 residues. V was clipped by 0 bases and J by 1 base, with 12 bases between them. All patients relapsed after autologous stem cell transplantation, and brentuximab vedotin exposure varied. Profiled with immunoSEQ multiplex PCR; TCRdb holds only in-frame clones, not every one. Of about 34,000 clones in the sample, less than 85% are singletons; the top ten hold approximately 15%. V usage is TRBV12-5 and J usage is TRBJ1-1; the D is unclear. The input for sequencing was peripheral blood mononuclear cells (PBMCs), taken before the second cycle of nivolumab. The clonotype comes from a human donor with classical Hodgkin lymphoma. CDR3 region: CASGLVPHQRNTEAFF. The CDR3, as DNA: TGTGCTAGTGGTTTGGTACCCCATCAGAGGAACACTGAAGCTTTCTTT.